These T cell receptor beta chains were read from a single sample in a study of T cell changes during pregnancy in multiple sclerosis. Only in-frame clones appear in the TCRdb table, and some are missing; sequencing was by immunoSEQ multiplex PCR. The sample has fewer than 50,000 clones; 94% are singletons. This specimen was CD4+ T cells from peripheral blood mononuclear cells, taken in the third trimester of pregnancy. These TCRs come from a female donor with multiple sclerosis, enrolled in a pregnancy study. Each CDR3 is given with its conserved first and last residue. The D gene is left open where the match is weak. The listing skips clone size in some rows; elsewhere it reads once, few, many or a size class.

TRBD1,once,TRBV12-5,TRBJ2-5,CASGLDDRGTPLKTQYF,TGTGCTAGTGGTTTGGATGACAGGGGGACGCCTCTGAAGACCCAGTACTTC
TRBD1,.,TRBV10-3,TRBJ1-5,CAISESRGQGNQPQHF,TGTGCCATCAGTGAGTCACGAGGACAGGGTAATCAGCCCCAGCATTTT
.,.,TRBV29-1,TRBJ2-7,CSVEGLASTYEQYF,TGCAGCGTTGAAGGGCTAGCGTCGACCTACGAGCAGTACTTC
.,.,TRBV11-3,TRBJ2-3,CASSFGAGVTDTQYF,TGTGCCAGCAGCTTCGGAGCGGGCGTTACAGATACGCAGTATTTT
TRBD1,.,TRBV12-5,TRBJ1-1,CASGLVTGGAPEAFF,TGTGCTAGTGGTTTGGTGACAGGGGGCGCCCCTGAAGCTTTCTTT
.,.,TRBV7-2,TRBJ1-4,CASSLDFNNEKLFF,TGTGCCAGCAGCTTAGATTTCAATAATGAAAAACTGTTTTTT
TRBD1,.,TRBV7-2,TRBJ1-2,CASSLGQGARGYTF,TGTGCCAGCAGCTTAGGACAGGGGGCAAGGGGCTACACCTTC
TRBD2,once,TRBV6-1,TRBJ2-7,CASSEPTSGNHEQYF,TGTGCCAGCAGTGAGCCGACTAGCGGGAACCACGAGCAGTACTTC
.,few,TRBV9,TRBJ1-1,CASSVETGRAEAFF,TGTGCCAGCAGCGTAGAAACAGGGAGGGCTGAAGCTTTCTTT
.,.,TRBV18,TRBJ2-5,CASSPGGKETQYF,TGTGCCAGCTCACCAGGAGGGAAAGAGACCCAGTACTTC
TRBD2,.,TRBV7-8,TRBJ2-1,CASSLRLAGGNEQFF,TGTGCCAGCAGCTTAAGGCTAGCGGGAGGGAATGAGCAGTTCTTC
.,.,TRBV7-6,TRBJ2-2,CASSLALAPLTGELFF,TGTGCCAGCAGCTTAGCGCTAGCCCCACTCACCGGGGAGCTGTTTTTT
.,.,TRBV2,TRBJ1-2,CASSQVPVYGYTF,TGTGCCAGCAGCCAGGTCCCGGTCTATGGCTACACCTTC
TRBD1,.,TRBV29-1,TRBJ1-2,CSVGRQGGYGYTF,TGCAGCGTTGGGAGACAGGGGGGGTATGGCTACACCTTC
.,.,TRBV18,TRBJ2-7,CASSRSGSTYEQYF,TGTGCCAGCTCAAGGAGCGGGTCAACCTACGAGCAGTACTTC
TRBD2,once,TRBV6-5,TRBJ2-7,CASSRLAGSYEQYF,TGTGCCAGCAGCCGACTAGCCGGATCCTACGAGCAGTACTTC
.,few,TRBV11-3,TRBJ2-7,CASSQGSLSGEQYF,TGTGCCAGCAGCCAAGGGTCGTTATCGGGAGAGCAGTACTTC